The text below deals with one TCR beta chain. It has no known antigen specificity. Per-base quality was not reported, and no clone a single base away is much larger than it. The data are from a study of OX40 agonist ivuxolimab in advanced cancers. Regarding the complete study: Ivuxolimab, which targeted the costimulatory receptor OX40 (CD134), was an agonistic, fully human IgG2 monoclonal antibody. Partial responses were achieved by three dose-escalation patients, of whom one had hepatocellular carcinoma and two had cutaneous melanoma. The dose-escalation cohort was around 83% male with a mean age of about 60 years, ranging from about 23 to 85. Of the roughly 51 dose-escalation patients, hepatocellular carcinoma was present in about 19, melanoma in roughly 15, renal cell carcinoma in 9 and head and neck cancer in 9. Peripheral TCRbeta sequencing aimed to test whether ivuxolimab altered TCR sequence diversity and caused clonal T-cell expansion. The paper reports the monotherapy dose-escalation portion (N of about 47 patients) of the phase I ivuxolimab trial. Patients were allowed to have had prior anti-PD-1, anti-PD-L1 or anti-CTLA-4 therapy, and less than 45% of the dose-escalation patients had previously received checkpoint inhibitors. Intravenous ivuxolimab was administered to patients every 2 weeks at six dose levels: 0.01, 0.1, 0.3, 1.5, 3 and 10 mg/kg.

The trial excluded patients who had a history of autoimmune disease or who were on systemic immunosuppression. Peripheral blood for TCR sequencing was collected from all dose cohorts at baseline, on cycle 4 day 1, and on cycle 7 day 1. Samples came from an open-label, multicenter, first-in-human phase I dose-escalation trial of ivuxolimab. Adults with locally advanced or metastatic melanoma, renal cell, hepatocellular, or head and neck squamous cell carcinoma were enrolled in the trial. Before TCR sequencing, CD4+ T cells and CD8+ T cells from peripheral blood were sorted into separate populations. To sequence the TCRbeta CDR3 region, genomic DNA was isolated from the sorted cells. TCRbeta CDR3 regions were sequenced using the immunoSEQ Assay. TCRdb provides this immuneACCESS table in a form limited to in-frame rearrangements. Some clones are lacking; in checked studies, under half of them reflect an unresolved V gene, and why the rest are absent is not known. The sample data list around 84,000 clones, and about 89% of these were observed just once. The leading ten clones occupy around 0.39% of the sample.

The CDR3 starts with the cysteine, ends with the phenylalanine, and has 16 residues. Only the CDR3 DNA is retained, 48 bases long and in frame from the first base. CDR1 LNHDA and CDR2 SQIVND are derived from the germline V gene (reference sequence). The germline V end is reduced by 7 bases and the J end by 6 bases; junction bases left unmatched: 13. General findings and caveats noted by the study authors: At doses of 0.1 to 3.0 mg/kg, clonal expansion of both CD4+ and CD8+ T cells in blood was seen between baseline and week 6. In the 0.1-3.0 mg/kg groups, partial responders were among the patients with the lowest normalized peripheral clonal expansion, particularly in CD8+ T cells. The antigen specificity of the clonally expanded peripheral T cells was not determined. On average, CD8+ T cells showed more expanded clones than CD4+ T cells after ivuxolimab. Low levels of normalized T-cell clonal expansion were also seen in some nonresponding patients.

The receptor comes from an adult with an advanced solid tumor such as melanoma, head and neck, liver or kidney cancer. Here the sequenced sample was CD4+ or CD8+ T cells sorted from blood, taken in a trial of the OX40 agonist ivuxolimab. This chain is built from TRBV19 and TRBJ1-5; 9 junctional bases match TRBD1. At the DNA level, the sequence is TGTGCCAGTACTCCGGGACAGGGAATGCGGAGTCAGCCCCAGCATTTT. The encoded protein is CASTPGQGMRSQPQHF.